This T cell receptor (beta chain) was found in a study of blood T cell repertoires in COVID-19. Study in general: The United States, Italy and Spain were the sources of the acute and convalescent COVID-19 samples. In each case, the material was cDNA or gDNA derived from T cells, B-cell-depleted T cells, or PBMCs.

Authors' analysis steps: Counts of nucleated cells, estimated from reference gene primer amplification, were obtained. Clones were sequenced by immunoSEQ multiplex PCR, and TCRdb holds only the in-frame ones, with some missing. V, J and clone size were drawn from that table, and D and trimming were deduced from the DNA. The sample holds about 140,000 clones, approximately 80% seen once. This CDR3 is 15 amino acids long. CDR1 and CDR2 (germline): SGHRS, YFSETQ. V dropped 4 bases and J dropped 3; count of bases not matched to a gene: 8. A case of COVID-19 had been met by exposed participants within 2 weeks before study entry.

The specimen was PBMCs or T cells enriched from blood (not recorded which). The chain joins TRBV5-1 to TRBJ2-5; 8 nucleotides line up with TRBD1. The TCR sequence derives from a woman aged 18-30 years who had been exposed to COVID-19. The CDR3 protein is CASSKYPTGEETQYF. In nucleotides, the CDR3 is TGCGCCAGCAGCAAATACCCGACAGGGGAAGAGACCCAGTACTTC.